This T cell receptor (beta chain) was retrieved from a study of CD8 T cells in Susac syndrome. To note about this clonotype: What it recognizes is unknown.

Random hexamers were used to reverse transcribe roughly 0.45 to 1 ug of RNA. The immunoSEQ assay covered 54 Vbeta and 13 Jbeta segments for CDR3. Each CDR3 protein gets one entry after TCRdb re-called the immunoSEQ multiplex PCR reads with MiXCR. Of more than 150,000 distinct CDR3 sequences in the sample, roughly 95% were seen once. The study, taken as a whole, reports: It was acknowledged in the study that its TCR sequencing and HLA analysis involved a relatively small number of individuals.

TEMRA cells were FACS-enriched and CD8+ and CD4+ T cells negatively isolated. Trimming took off 3 bases at V and 1 base at J, with 7 bases between the two ends. The CDR3 runs 15 residues. The germline V gene encodes CDR1 SNHLY and CDR2 FYNNEI. The sequencing sample was made of CD8+ T cells from PBMCs. The sequence was collected from a human donor with multiple sclerosis. The chain joins TRBV2 to TRBJ2-6, with D possibly called TRBD1 or TRBD2 (5 bases each). CDR3 region: CASSEGVSGANVLTF. DNA of the CDR3: TGTGCCAGCAGTGAGGGGGTTTCTGGGGCCAACGTCCTGACTTTC.